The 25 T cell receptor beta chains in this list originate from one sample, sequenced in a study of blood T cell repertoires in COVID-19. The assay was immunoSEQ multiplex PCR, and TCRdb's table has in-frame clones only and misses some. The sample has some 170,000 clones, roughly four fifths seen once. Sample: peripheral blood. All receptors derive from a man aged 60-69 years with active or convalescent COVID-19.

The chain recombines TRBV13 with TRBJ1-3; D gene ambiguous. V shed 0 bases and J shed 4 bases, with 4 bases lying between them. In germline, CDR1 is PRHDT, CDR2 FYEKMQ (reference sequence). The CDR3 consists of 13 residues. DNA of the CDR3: TGTGCCAGCAGCTTAGGCAGAGGAAACACCATATATTTT. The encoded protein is CASSLGRGNTIYF.

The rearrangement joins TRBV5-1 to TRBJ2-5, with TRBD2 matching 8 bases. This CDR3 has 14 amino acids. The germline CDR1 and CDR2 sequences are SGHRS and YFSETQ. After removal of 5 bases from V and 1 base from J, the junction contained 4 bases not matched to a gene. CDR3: CASRASGSQETQYF. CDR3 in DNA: TGCGCCAGCAGGGCTAGCGGGTCCCAAGAGACCCAGTACTTC.

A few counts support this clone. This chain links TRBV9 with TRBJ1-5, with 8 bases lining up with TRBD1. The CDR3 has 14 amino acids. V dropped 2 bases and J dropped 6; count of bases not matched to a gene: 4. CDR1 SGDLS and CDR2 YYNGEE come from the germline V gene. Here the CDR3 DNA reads TGTGCCAGCAGCGTCGGGGGGACAGGTCAGCCCCAGCATTTT. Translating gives CASSVGGTGQPQHF.

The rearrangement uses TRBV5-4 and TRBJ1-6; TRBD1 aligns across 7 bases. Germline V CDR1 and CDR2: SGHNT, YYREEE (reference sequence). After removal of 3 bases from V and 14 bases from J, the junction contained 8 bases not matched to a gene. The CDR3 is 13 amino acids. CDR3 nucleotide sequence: TGTGCCAGCAGCTGGGGTGGGGACAGTGCCCTCCACTTT. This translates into CASSWGGDSALHF.

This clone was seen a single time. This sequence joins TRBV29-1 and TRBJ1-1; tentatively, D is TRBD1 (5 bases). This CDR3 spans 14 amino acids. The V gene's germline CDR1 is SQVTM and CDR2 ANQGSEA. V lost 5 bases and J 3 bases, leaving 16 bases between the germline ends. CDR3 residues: CSVRQGPTYTEAFF. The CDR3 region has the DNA TGCAGCGTTAGGCAGGGCCCCACTTACACTGAAGCTTTCTTT. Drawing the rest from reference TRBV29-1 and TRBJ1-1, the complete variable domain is SAVISQKPSRDICQRGTSLTIQCQVDSQVTMMFWYRQQPGQSLTLIATANQGSEATYESGFVIDKFPISRPNLTFSTLTVSNMSPEDSSIYLCSVRQGPTYTEAFFGQGTRLTVV.

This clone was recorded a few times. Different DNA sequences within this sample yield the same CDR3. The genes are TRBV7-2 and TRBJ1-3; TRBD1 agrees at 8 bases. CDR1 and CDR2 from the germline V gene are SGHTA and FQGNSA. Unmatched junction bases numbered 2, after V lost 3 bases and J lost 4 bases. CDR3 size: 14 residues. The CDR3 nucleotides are TGTGCCAGCAGCTTCGGGACAGGCGGAAACACCATATATTTT. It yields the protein CASSFGTGGNTIYF. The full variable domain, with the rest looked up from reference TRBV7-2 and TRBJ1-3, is GAGVSQSPSNKVTEKGKDVELRCDPISGHTALYWYRQSLGQGLEFLIYFQGNSAPDKSGLPSDRFSAERTGGSVSTLTIQRTQQEDSAVYLCASSFGTGGNTIYFGEGSWLTVV.

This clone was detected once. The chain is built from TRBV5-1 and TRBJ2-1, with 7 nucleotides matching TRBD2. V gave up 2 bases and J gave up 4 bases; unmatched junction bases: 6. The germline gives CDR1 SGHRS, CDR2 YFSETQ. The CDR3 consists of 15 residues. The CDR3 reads CASSFLAAFYNEQFF. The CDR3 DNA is TGCGCCAGCAGCTTCCTAGCGGCTTTTTACAATGAGCAGTTCTTC.

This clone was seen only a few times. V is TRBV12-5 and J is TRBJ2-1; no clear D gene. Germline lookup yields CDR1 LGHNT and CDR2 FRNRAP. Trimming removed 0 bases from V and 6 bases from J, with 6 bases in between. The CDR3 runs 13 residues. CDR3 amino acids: CASGLVPGNEQFF. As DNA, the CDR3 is TGTGCTAGTGGTTTGGTACCAGGCAATGAGCAGTTCTTC.

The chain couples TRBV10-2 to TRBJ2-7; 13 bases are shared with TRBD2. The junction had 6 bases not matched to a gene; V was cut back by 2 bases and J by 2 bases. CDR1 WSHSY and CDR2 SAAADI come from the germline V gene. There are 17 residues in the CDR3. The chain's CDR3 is CASSEPTGTSGTYEQYF. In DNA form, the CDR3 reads TGCGCCAGCAGTGAGCCGACCGGGACTAGCGGGACCTACGAGCAGTACTTC.

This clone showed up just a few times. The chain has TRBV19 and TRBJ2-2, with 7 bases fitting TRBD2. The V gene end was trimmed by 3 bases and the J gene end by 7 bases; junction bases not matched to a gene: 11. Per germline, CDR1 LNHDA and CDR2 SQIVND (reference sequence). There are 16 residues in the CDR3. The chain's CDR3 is CASSIGGLGRGGELFF. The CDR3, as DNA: TGTGCCAGTAGTATCGGAGGACTAGGACGTGGCGGGGAGCTGTTTTTT.

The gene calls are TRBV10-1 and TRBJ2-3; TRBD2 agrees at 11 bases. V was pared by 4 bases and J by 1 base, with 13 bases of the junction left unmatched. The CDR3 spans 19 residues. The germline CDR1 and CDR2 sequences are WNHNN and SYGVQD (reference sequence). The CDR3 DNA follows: TGCGCCAGCAGTGCGGCGGGACTAGCGGACACAAGTGGCACAGATACGCAGTATTTT. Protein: CASSAAGLADTSGTDTQYF.

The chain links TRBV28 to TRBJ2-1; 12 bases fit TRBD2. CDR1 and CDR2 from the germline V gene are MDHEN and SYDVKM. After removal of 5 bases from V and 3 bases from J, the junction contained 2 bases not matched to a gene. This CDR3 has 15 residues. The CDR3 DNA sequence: TGTGCCAGCAGTCCGACTAGCGGGAGCTACAATGAGCAGTTCTTC. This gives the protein CASSPTSGSYNEQFF. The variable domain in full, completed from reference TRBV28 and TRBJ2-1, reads DVKVTQSSRYLVKRTGEKVFLECVQDMDHENMFWYRQDPGLGLRLIYFSYDVKMKEKGDIPEGYSVSREKKERFSLILESASTNQTSMYLCASSPTSGSYNEQFFGPGTRLTVL.

DNA of the CDR3: TGTGCCAGCAGTTTTGTTTCGTCGGGACTAGTCACCTACGAGCAGTACTTC. It encodes CASSFVSSGLVTYEQYF. J is TRBJ2-7 and V is TRBV28; TRBD2 agrees at 8 bases. CDR1 is MDHEN, CDR2 SYDVKM, per germline. The V gene end was trimmed by 3 bases and the J gene end by 2 bases; junction bases not matched to a gene: 12. The CDR3 runs 17 residues.

CDR3 nucleotide sequence: TGTGCCAGTAGTATGCCTAGCGGGGGGCGAGGAGATACGCAGTATTTT. This codes for CASSMPSGGRGDTQYF. The chain recombines TRBV19 with TRBJ2-3; 11 nucleotides line up with TRBD2. The CDR3 runs 16 residues. Trimming removed 3 bases from V and 5 bases from J; junction bases left unmatched: 7. The V gene's germline CDR1 is LNHDA and CDR2 SQIVND (reference sequence).

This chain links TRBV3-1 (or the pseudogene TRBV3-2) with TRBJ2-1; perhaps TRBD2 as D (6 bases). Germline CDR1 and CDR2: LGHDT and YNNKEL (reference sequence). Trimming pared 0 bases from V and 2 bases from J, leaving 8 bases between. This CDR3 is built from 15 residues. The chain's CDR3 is CASSQEGGAYNEQFF. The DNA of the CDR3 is TGTGCCAGCAGCCAAGAGGGCGGGGCCTACAATGAGCAGTTCTTC.

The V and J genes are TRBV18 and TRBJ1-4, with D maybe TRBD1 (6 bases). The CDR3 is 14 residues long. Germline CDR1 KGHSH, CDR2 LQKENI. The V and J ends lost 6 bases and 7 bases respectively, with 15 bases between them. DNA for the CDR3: TGTGCCAGCTCCCCCCAGGGGCGCAGTGAAAAACTGTTTTTT. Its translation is CASSPQGRSEKLFF. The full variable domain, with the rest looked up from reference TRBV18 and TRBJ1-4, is NAGVMQNPRHLVRRRGQEARLRCSPMKGHSHVYWYRQLPEEGLKFMVYLQKENIIDESGMPKERFSAEFPKEGPSILRIQQVVRGDSAAYFCASSPQGRSEKLFFGSGTQLSVL.

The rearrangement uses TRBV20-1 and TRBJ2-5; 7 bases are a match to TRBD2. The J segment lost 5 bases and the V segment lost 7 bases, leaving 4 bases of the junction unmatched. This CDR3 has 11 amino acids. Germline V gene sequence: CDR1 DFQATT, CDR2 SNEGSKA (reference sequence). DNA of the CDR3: TGCAGTGGAGGACTAGGGGAGACCCAGTACTTC. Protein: CSGGLGETQYF.

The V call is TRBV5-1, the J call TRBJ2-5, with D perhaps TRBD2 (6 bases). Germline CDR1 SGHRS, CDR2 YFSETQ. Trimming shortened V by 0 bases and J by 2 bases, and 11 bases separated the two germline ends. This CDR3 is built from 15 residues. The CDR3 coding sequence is TGCGCCAGCAGCTTGGTAGCTAGCGTGCAAGAGACCCAGTACTTC. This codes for CASSLVASVQETQYF. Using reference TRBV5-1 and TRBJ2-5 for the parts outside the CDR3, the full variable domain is KAGVTQTPRYLIKTRGQQVTLSCSPISGHRSVSWYQQTPGQGLQFLFEYFSETQRNKGNFPGRFSGRQFSNSRSEMNVSTLELGDSALYLCASSLVASVQETQYFGPGTRLLVL.

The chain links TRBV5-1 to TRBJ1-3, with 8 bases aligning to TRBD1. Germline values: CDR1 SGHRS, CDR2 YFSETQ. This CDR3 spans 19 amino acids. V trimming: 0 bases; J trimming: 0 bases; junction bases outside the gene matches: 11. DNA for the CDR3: TGCGCCAGCAGCTTGGCAGGGACAGGCTTAAGTTCCTCTGGAAACACCATATATTTT. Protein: CASSLAGTGLSSSGNTIYF.

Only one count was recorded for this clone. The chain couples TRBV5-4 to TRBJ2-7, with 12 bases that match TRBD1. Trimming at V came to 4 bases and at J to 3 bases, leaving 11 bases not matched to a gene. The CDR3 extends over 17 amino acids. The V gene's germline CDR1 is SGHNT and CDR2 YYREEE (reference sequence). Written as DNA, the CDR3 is TGTGCCAGCAGCCAGGGACAGGGGGCAGGACGATACTACGAGCAGTACTTC. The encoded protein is CASSQGQGAGRYYEQYF.

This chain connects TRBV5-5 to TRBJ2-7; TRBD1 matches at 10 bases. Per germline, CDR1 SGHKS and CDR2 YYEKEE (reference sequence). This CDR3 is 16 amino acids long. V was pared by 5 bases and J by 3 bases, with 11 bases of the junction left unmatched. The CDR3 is CASSRTGTGANYEQYF. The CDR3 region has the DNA TGTGCCAGCAGTCGAACCGGGACAGGGGCGAACTACGAGCAGTACTTC.

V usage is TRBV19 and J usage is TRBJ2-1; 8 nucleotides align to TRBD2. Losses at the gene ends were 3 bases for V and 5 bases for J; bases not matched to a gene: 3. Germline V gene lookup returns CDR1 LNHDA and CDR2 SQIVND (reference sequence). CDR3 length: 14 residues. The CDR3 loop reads CASSIPLADNEQFF. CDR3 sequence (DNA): TGTGCCAGTAGTATTCCACTAGCGGACAATGAGCAGTTCTTC.

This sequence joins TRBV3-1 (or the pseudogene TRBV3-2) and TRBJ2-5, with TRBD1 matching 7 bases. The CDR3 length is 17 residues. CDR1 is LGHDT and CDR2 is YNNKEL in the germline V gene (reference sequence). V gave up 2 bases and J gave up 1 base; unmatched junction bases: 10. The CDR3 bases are TGTGCCAGCAGCCAAAGGACCTCCAGGACAGGCCAAGAGACCCAGTACTTC. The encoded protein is CASSQRTSRTGQETQYF.

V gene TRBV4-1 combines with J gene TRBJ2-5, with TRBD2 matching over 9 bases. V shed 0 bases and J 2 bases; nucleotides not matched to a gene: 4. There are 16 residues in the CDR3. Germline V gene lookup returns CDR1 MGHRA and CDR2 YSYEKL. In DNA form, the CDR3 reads TGCGCCAGCAGCCAAGACAGCGGGGGGACGCAAGAGACCCAGTACTTC. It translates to CASSQDSGGTQETQYF.

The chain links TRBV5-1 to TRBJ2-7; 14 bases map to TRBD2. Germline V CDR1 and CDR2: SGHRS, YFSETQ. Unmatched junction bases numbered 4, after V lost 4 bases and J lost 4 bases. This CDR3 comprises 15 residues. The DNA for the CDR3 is TGCGCCAGCAGCCCGACTAGCGGGAGGGTGTACGAGCAGTACTTC. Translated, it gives CASSPTSGRVYEQYF.